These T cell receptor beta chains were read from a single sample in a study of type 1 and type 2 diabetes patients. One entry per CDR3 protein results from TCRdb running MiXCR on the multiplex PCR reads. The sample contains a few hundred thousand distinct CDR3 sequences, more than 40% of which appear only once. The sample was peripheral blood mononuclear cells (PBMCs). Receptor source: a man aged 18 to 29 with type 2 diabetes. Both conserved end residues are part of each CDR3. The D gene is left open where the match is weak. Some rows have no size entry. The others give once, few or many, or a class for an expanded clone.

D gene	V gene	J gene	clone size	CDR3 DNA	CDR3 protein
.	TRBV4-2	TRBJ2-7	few	TGTGCCAGCAGCCAAGAAAGGAATACCTACGAGCAGTACTTC	CASSQERNTYEQYF
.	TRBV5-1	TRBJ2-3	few	TGCGCCAGCAGCTTGGACGGGATAGGGGCAGATACGCAGTATTTT	CASSLDGIGADTQYF
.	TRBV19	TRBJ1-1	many	TGTGCCAGTAGTATAGGTGGGGGCGCGTCGAACACTGAAGCTTTCTTT	CASSIGGGASNTEAFF
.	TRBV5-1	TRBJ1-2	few	TGCGCCAGCAGCTATTCCAGCTATGGCTACACCTTC	CASSYSSYGYTF
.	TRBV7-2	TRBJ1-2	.	TGTGCCAGCAGCTTGGGCCAGGTCCGATCTCATGGCTACACCTTC	CASSLGQVRSHGYTF
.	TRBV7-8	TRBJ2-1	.	TGTGCCAGCAGCCCAGGTGGTGGGAGCTACAATGAGCAGTTCTTC	CASSPGGGSYNEQFF
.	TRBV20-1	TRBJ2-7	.	TGCAGTGCTAGCGGACTCAATTTCTACGAGCAGTACTTC	CSASGLNFYEQYF
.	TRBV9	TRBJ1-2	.	TGTGCCAGCAGCGTAGAGATGGGACCGTCAGACTTCTATGGCTACACCTTC	CASSVEMGPSDFYGYTF
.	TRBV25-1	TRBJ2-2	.	TGTGCCAGCAGCCAGGATCGCCCAGGGTGGAGCGGGGAGCTGTTTTTT	CASSQDRPGWSGELFF
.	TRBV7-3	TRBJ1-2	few	TGTGCCAGCAGCTTAATGGCCGATGGGGGCTACACCTTC	CASSLMADGGYTF
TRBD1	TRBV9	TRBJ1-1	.	TGTGCCAGCAGCGCGGGGACAGGGTACGAAGCTTTCTTT	CASSAGTGYEAFF
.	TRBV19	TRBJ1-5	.	TGTGCCAGTAGTAATCGGCAGCAGGCCGGACAGCCCCAGCATTTT	CASSNRQQAGQPQHF
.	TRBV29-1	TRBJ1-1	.	TGCAGCGTTGGGGGGGAAAGAGTCACTGAAGCTTTCTTT	CSVGGERVTEAFF
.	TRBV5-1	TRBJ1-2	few	TGCGCCAGCAGCCCGACACCCCACTATGGCTACACCTTC	CASSPTPHYGYTF
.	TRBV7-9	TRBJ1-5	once	TGTGCCAGCAGCTTGGGTTCGAGAAATCAGCCCCAGCATTTT	CASSLGSRNQPQHF
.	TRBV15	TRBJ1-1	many	TGTGCCACCAGCGTGAGGGGCTCTGAAGCTTTCTTT	CATSVRGSEAFF
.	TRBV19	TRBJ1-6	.	TGTGCCAGCGGACAAGAGGGTTCAGCCCTCCACTTT	CASGQEGSALHF
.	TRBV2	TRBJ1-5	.	TGTGCCAGCAGCCCCCGGCAGACATATAGCAATCAGCCCCAGCATTTT	CASSPRQTYSNQPQHF
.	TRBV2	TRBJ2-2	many	TGTGCCAGCAGTGAGAGGGGTTTCACGTGGACCGGGGAGCTGTTTTTT	CASSERGFTWTGELFF
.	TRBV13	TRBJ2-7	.	TGTGCCAGCAGTGAATCACTCTTGGGGGGCGAGCAGTACTTC	CASSESLLGGEQYF
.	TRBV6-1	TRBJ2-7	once	TGTGCCAGCAGTGAAGTGCCAGGCTCCTACGAGCAGTACTTC	CASSEVPGSYEQYF
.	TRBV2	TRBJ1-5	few	TGTGCCAGCAGTACCCGGGTGGATCAGCCCCAGCATTTT	CASSTRVDQPQHF
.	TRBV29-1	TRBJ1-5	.	TGCAGCGTTGGGGGGTCGGGAGGGCAGCCCCAGCATTTT	CSVGGSGGQPQHF
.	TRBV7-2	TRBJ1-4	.	TGTGCCAGCAGCCAAGGTTGGACGGGGAATGAAAAACTGTTTTTT	CASSQGWTGNEKLFF
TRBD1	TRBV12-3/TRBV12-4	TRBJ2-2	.	TGTGCCAGCAGTTTGGGACAGGCGGAAGACGGGGAGCTGTTTTTT	CASSLGQAEDGELFF
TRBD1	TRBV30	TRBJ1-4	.	TGTGCCTACGACAGGGAGAATGAAAAACTGTTTTTT	CAYDRENEKLFF
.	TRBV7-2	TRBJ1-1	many	TGTGCCAGCAGCTTAATGATGAACACTGAAGCTTTCTTT	CASSLMMNTEAFF
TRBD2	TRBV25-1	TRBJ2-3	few	TGTGCCAGCAGAAGCGGGAGGGCCGGTGATACGCAGTATTTT	CASRSGRAGDTQYF
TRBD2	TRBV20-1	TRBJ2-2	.	TGCAGTGCTAGTTGGCTAGCGGGGAACACCGGGGAGCTGTTTTTT	CSASWLAGNTGELFF
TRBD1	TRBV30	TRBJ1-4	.	TGTGCCTGGACAGGGGGGGGGAGTGAAAAACTGTTTTTT	CAWTGGGSEKLFF